This T cell receptor beta chain was captured by sequencing in a study of T cell responses to AZD1222 COVID-19 vaccine. The overall study: Second-dose timings of about 4 or about 12 weeks were pooled.

V lost 5 bases and J 6 bases, leaving 16 bases between the germline ends. This CDR3 comprises 14 residues. Germline CDR1 is LNHDA and CDR2 is SQIVND (reference sequence). Sequencing was performed with immunoSEQ multiplex PCR; in TCRdb, only in-frame clones are kept and a portion is missing. Seen here are 100,000 to 150,000 clones, 90% observed once, and the top ten hold 6.9%. The source material was peripheral blood, sampled on day 0 of AZD1222 vaccination. This chain joins TRBV19 and TRBJ1-1; D is ambiguous. This sequence was found in an adult in good health. Written as DNA, the CDR3 is TGTGCCAGTAGTTTCACGGAGTCCTCAGCTGAAGCTTTCTTT. Translating it yields CASSFTESSAEAFF.